These 2 T cell receptor beta chains originate from one sample sequenced in a study of blood T cell repertoires in COVID-19. Data came from immunoSEQ multiplex PCR; TCRdb stores just in-frame clones and leaves some out. The sample carries a few thousand clones, 70% recorded once. Input material: peripheral blood. The receptor set was obtained from a man between 65 and 79 years old with active COVID-19.

In DNA form, the CDR3 reads TGCAGTGCTAGTCCCGGCATCGGGGACACTGAAGCTTTCTTT. Residues: CSASPGIGDTEAFF. The rearrangement uses TRBV20-1 and TRBJ1-1; D is undetermined. The CDR3 totals 14 residues. Trimming took 3 bases from V and 3 from J, leaving 14 bases between them. CDR1 and CDR2 from the germline V gene are DFQATT and SNEGSKA (reference sequence).

The chain employs TRBV30 and TRBJ2-7, with D uncertain. Germline CDR1 GTSNPN, CDR2 SVGIG (reference sequence). Trimming left V 2 bases short and J 3 bases short, with 5 bases between. The CDR3 has 11 residues. CDR3 protein: CAWSNNYEQYF. The CDR3, as DNA: TGTGCCTGGAGTAACAACTACGAGCAGTACTTC.